The 5 T cell receptor beta chains presented below share a single source sample, sequenced in a study of T cell repertoires in aging, cancer and after chemotherapy. Amplification of TCR beta used genomic DNA extracted from peripheral blood. TRB rearrangements spanning V, D and J were amplified using mixed TRB-A/B primers. Via MiXCR, TCRdb re-called the multiplex PCR reads, giving one row per CDR3 protein. The sample has about 9,200 distinct CDR3 sequences; 38% are singletons. Sample: blood. The source is a human donor in good health.

The rearrangement links TRBV10-3 to TRBJ1-1; D remains unclear. CDR3 length equals 14 residues. V was clipped by 4 bases and J by 1 base, with 10 bases between them. Looked up from germline, CDR1 is ENHRY and CDR2 is SYGVKD. The CDR3 bases are TGTGCCATCAGTGGACCCAAAAAGAACACTGAAGCTTTCTTT. Protein: CAISGPKKNTEAFF.

This clonotype was observed a handful of times. This chain links TRBV29-1 with TRBJ2-7, with 9 positions matching TRBD1. CDR1 and CDR2 (germline): SQVTM, ANQGSEA. V shed 3 bases and J 7 bases; nucleotides not matched to a gene: 10. This CDR3 comprises 14 residues. As DNA, the CDR3 is TGCAGCGTTGAGCCGGGACAGGGTCCTGCGGAGCAGTACTTC. It codes for CSVEPGQGPAEQYF.

CDR3 region: CAISVANTIYF. CDR3 nucleotides: TGTGCCATCAGTGTAGCAAACACCATATATTTT. V is TRBV10-3 and J is TRBJ1-3; D is uncertain. Germline V gene lookup returns CDR1 ENHRY and CDR2 SYGVKD. Trimming pared 4 bases from V and 6 bases from J, leaving 4 bases between. This CDR3 region has 11 residues.

This chain connects TRBV6-6 to TRBJ2-2, with unresolved D. Germline CDR1 and CDR2: MNHNY and SVGAGI (reference sequence). The germline V and J ends were trimmed by 5 bases and 2 bases, with 6 bases remaining between them. The CDR3 has 13 residues. The CDR3 DNA sequence: TGTGCCAGCAGTCCCCTTAACACCGGGGAGCTGTTTTTT. Protein product: CASSPLNTGELFF.

The rearrangement links TRBV24-1 to TRBJ2-1, with 12 bases that match TRBD2. CDR1 KGHDR and CDR2 SFDVKD come from the germline V gene. CDR3 length: 13 residues. V lost 9 bases and J lost 9; bases outside the gene matches: 5. Here the CDR3 reads CATGASGRGEQFF. The CDR3 DNA is TGTGCCACCGGGGCTAGCGGGAGGGGTGAGCAGTTCTTC.